What follows are 15 T cell receptor beta chains derived from one specimen sequenced in a study of blood T cell repertoires in COVID-19. Data came from immunoSEQ multiplex PCR; TCRdb stores just in-frame clones and leaves some out. The sample records around 190,000 clones, roughly nine tenths being singletons. Sample: peripheral blood. The receptors were gathered from a man younger than 45 with acute or convalescent COVID-19.

V usage is TRBV28 and J usage is TRBJ1-6; 9 bases match TRBD1. Trimming cost V 6 bases and J 6 bases; bases outside gene matches: 15. This CDR3 spans 18 amino acids. Germline CDR1 is MDHEN and CDR2 is SYDVKM. This chain's CDR3 is CASSFATGGAWFNSPLHF. The DNA for the CDR3 is TGTGCCAGCAGCTTCGCAACAGGGGGCGCATGGTTTAATTCACCCCTCCACTTT.

The CDR3 loop is CASSLDRDGYTF. The CDR3 nucleotides are TGCGCCAGCAGCTTGGACAGGGACGGCTACACCTTC. This chain uses TRBV5-1 with TRBJ1-2, with D possibly being TRBD1 (6 bases). Germline V gene data show CDR1 as SGHRS and CDR2 as YFSETQ. The V and J ends lost 0 bases and 8 bases respectively, with 8 bases between them. CDR3 length equals 12 residues.

The rearrangement joins TRBV11-1 to TRBJ1-2; 8 positions agree with TRBD1. Per germline, CDR1 SGHAT and CDR2 FQDESV (reference sequence). This CDR3 comprises 14 residues. Losses at the gene ends were 4 bases for V and 7 bases for J; bases not matched to a gene: 8. CDR3 protein: CASSSRGRSGGYTF. DNA for the CDR3: TGTGCCAGCAGCTCCAGGGGGCGGTCGGGTGGCTACACCTTC. Based on the CDR3 plus reference TRBV11-1 and TRBJ1-2, the full variable domain is EAEVAQSPRYKITEKSQAVAFWCDPISGHATLYWYRQILGQGPELLVQFQDESVVDDSQLPKDRFSAERLKGVDSTLKIQPAELGDSAMYLCASSSRGRSGGYTFGSGTRLTVV.

The chain is built from TRBV28 and TRBJ2-1; 8 bases map to TRBD1. V was pared by 6 bases and J by 6 bases, with 7 bases of the junction left unmatched. This CDR3 spans 14 amino acids. Germline V gene sequence: CDR1 MDHEN, CDR2 SYDVKM. The CDR3 sequence is CASSILDRGNEQFF. CDR3 nucleotides: TGTGCCAGCAGCATCCTCGACAGGGGCAATGAGCAGTTCTTC. Full variable domain (remainder filled in from reference TRBV28 and TRBJ2-1): DVKVTQSSRYLVKRTGEKVFLECVQDMDHENMFWYRQDPGLGLRLIYFSYDVKMKEKGDIPEGYSVSREKKERFSLILESASTNQTSMYLCASSILDRGNEQFFGPGTRLTVL.

The V gene is TRBV5-3, the J gene TRBJ1-2, with TRBD1 matching 7 bases. TRBV5-3 belongs to the ORF category, with a function that is uncertain. The length of the CDR3 is 17 residues. V shed 2 bases and J 0 bases; nucleotides not matched to a gene: 10. The CDR3 DNA reads as TGTGCCAGAAGCTTTCGACAGGGCCGTTTAGCTAACTATGGCTACACCTTC. Its translation: CARSFRQGRLANYGYTF.

The chain links TRBV30 to TRBJ1-5; D remains unclear. Germline V gene data show CDR1 as GTSNPN and CDR2 as SVGIG (reference sequence). The CDR3 length is 12 residues. Trimming removed 2 bases from V and 6 bases from J, with 8 bases in between. CDR3 in amino acids: CAWSSVTQPQHF. The CDR3, as DNA: TGTGCCTGGAGTTCAGTCACTCAGCCCCAGCATTTT.

The chain uses TRBV6-1 and TRBJ2-3; 9 bases agree with TRBD1. V gave up 3 bases and J gave up 1 base; unmatched junction bases: 2. There are 15 residues in the CDR3. The V gene's germline CDR1 is MNHNS and CDR2 SASEGT. CDR3: CASSDWTGGTDTQYF. The CDR3 nucleotides read TGTGCCAGCAGTGATTGGACAGGGGGCACAGATACGCAGTATTTT.

The chain joins TRBV5-8 to TRBJ1-1; possibly TRBD1 for D (5 bases). The V end lost 4 bases, the J end lost 6 bases, and 16 bases lay between the germline ends. CDR1 is SGHTS, CDR2 YDEGEE, per germline. This CDR3 region has 14 residues. CDR3 protein: CASSLKGQGSEAFF. The DNA for the CDR3 is TGTGCCAGCAGCCTCAAGGGGCAGGGCTCTGAAGCTTTCTTT. The entire variable domain, with the rest obtained from reference TRBV5-8 and TRBJ1-1, is as follows: EAGVTQSPTHLIKTRGQQATLRCSPISGHTSVYWYQQALGLGLQFLLWYDEGEERNRGNFPPRFSGRQFPNYSSELNVNALELEDSALYLCASSLKGQGSEAFFGQGTRLTVV.

This clone was seen just once. The rearrangement links TRBV28 to TRBJ1-2; 8 nucleotides agree with TRBD1. The germline V gene encodes CDR1 MDHEN and CDR2 SYDVKM. Trimming took 6 bases from V and 4 from J; bases not matched to a gene: 19. There are 18 residues in the CDR3. The CDR3 region has the DNA TGTGCCAGCAGCTATCACCCCACTATGGACAGGGCGGCCTATGGCTACACCTTC. This sequence encodes CASSYHPTMDRAAYGYTF.

The J gene is TRBJ2-7, the V gene TRBV6-2 or TRBV6-3; 7 bases agree with TRBD1. CDR3 length: 14 residues. V dropped 5 bases and J dropped 2; count of bases not matched to a gene: 6. Germline loops: CDR1 MNHEY, CDR2 SVGEGT. CDR3 in amino acids: CASSPWTGTYEQYF. The CDR3 coding sequence is TGTGCCAGCAGTCCCTGGACAGGAACCTACGAGCAGTACTTC.

The gene calls are TRBV7-3 and TRBJ2-6; perhaps TRBD1 as D (6 bases). Germline CDR1 SGHTA, CDR2 FQGTGA. This CDR3 spans 16 amino acids. The V and J ends lost 5 bases and 1 base respectively, with 12 bases between them. The CDR3 is CASSLDRLSGANVLTF. The CDR3 DNA is TGTGCCAGCAGCCTCGACAGGTTGTCTGGGGCCAACGTCCTGACTTTC.

Note on this clone: The junction does not match germline at one end; this may be a read error. This chain connects TRBV6-1 to TRBJ2-7, with 7 bases fitting TRBD1. Germline V lookup: CDR1 MNHNS, CDR2 SASEGT. This CDR3 has 12 amino acids. CDR3 bases: TGTGCCAGCAGTGAAGCAGGGGGCCCGACGGACTTC. Residues: CASSEAGGPTDF.

V and J are TRBV7-2 and TRBJ2-5, with TRBD1 matching 9 bases. J was trimmed by 5 bases and V by 5 bases; bases with no gene match: 12. Germline CDR1 reads SGHTA; CDR2 reads FQGNSA. CDR3 length: 16 amino acids. Written as DNA, the CDR3 is TGTGCCAGCAGCCCCCAAAGCGGGACAGGGAGGGAGACCCAGTACTTC. Translation gives CASSPQSGTGRETQYF.

The V and J genes are TRBV30 and TRBJ1-5, with TRBD1 matching 9 bases. This CDR3 comprises 14 residues. The V gene's germline CDR1 is GTSNPN and CDR2 SVGIG (reference sequence). The V and J ends lost 5 bases and 4 bases, in that order; junction bases with no gene match: 6. The CDR3 coding sequence is TGTGCCTGGGGGGTGGGACAGGGTAATCAGCCCCAGCATTTT. Translation gives CAWGVGQGNQPQHF.

The chain uses TRBV5-5 and TRBJ1-2, with 9 positions matching TRBD1. The ends lost 4 bases at V and 4 bases at J; junction bases unmatched: 5. CDR1 and CDR2 (germline): SGHKS, YYEKEE (reference sequence). The CDR3 runs 14 residues. As DNA, the CDR3 is TGTGCCAGCAGCGACGGGACAGGGACCTATGGCTACACCTTC. Translating gives CASSDGTGTYGYTF.